These T cell receptor beta chains were read from a single sample in a study of blood T cell repertoires in COVID-19. TCRdb keeps only in-frame clones here, not all; method: immunoSEQ multiplex PCR. Of approximately 220,000 clones in the sample, around nine tenths were seen once. The sequenced sample was PBMCs or T cells enriched from blood (not recorded which). The receptors were gathered from a woman aged 25 to 39 with acute COVID-19. Both conserved end residues are part of each CDR3. D genes are given only for firm matches. Only part of the rows carry a size: once, few, many, or a class if the clone is expanded.

>NA|TRBJ2-5|TRBV10-3|TRBD2
CAISDPTSGDQETQYF
TGTGCCATCAGTGACCCGACTAGCGGGGACCAAGAGACCCAGTACTTC
>NA|TRBJ1-5|TRBV30|NA
CAWSVGAGQPQHF
TGTGCCTGGAGTGTGGGGGCTGGGCAGCCCCAGCATTTT
>NA|TRBJ1-2|TRBV6-1|TRBD1
CASSEALGQGSYGYTF
TGTGCCAGCAGTGAAGCGCTCGGACAGGGAAGTTATGGCTACACCTTC
>once|TRBJ2-6|TRBV7-7|TRBD1
CASSPGQLSGANVLTF
TGTGCCAGCAGCCCGGGACAGCTCTCTGGGGCCAACGTCCTGACTTTC
>NA|TRBJ2-1|TRBV5-1|TRBD1
CASSSGQGAPIYNEQFF
TGCGCCAGCAGCTCCGGACAGGGGGCGCCTATCTACAATGAGCAGTTCTTC
>NA|TRBJ1-5|TRBV19|NA
CASSMTVSQPQHF
TGTGCCAGTAGTATGACAGTCTCTCAGCCCCAGCATTTT
>NA|TRBJ2-7|TRBV5-1|TRBD1
CASSGTGGSYEQYF
TGCGCCAGCAGTGGGACAGGGGGTTCCTACGAGCAGTACTTC
>NA|TRBJ2-1|TRBV4-2|TRBD2
CASSQVAGTSGGKAGHEQFF
TGTGCCAGCAGCCAAGTCGCCGGGACTAGCGGGGGGAAGGCTGGACATGAGCAGTTCTTC
>NA|TRBJ2-7|TRBV2|NA
CASRRTVWEQYF
TGTGCCAGCAGGCGGACAGTTTGGGAGCAGTACTTC
>NA|TRBJ1-1|TRBV7-9|NA
CASWGGSENTEAFF
TGTGCCAGCTGGGGGGGATCGGAGAACACTGAAGCTTTCTTT
>NA|TRBJ1-2|TRBV7-9|TRBD1
CASSLAGQGRGYTF
TGTGCCAGCAGCTTAGCGGGACAGGGCCGGGGCTACACCTTC
>NA|TRBJ1-2|TRBV6-5|NA
CASREEDAVGYTF
TGTGCCAGCAGGGAGGAGGACGCGGTTGGCTACACCTTC
>NA|TRBJ1-1|TRBV5-1|TRBD1
CASSWGMTGLNTEAFF
TGCGCCAGCAGCTGGGGTATGACAGGGTTGAACACTGAAGCTTTCTTT
>NA|TRBJ2-2|TRBV6-1|NA
CASSEFGATNTGELFF
TGTGCCAGCAGTGAATTTGGGGCGACGAACACCGGGGAGCTGTTTTTT
>once|TRBJ1-2|TRBV3-1/TRBV3-2|NA
CASSQQSSYGYTF
TGTGCCAGCAGCCAGCAGTCTAGCTATGGCTACACCTTC
>NA|TRBJ1-1|TRBV5-1|NA
CASSLGKQGRYTEAFF
TGCGCCAGCAGCTTGGGGAAACAGGGTAGGTACACTGAAGCTTTCTTT
>NA|TRBJ1-5|TRBV12-5|TRBD1
CASGLVQPDRRYQPQHF
TGTGCTAGTGGTTTGGTCCAGCCGGACAGGCGGTATCAGCCCCAGCATTTT
>NA|TRBJ1-5|TRBV28|NA
CASSLIGTSEGQPQHF
TGTGCCAGCAGCCTAATTGGGACAAGTGAGGGTCAGCCCCAGCATTTT
>NA|TRBJ2-1|TRBV10-3|TRBD1
CAISGGTGTNEQFF
TGTGCCATCAGTGGGGGGACAGGGACGAATGAGCAGTTCTTC
>NA|TRBJ1-2|TRBV5-5|NA
CASSVVDSGYTF
TGTGCCAGCAGCGTGGTGGATAGCGGCTACACCTTC
>few|TRBJ1-1|TRBV5-1|NA
CASSLAGQGTEAFF
TGCGCCAGCAGCTTGGCGGGTCAGGGAACTGAAGCTTTCTTT
>NA|TRBJ2-7|TRBV5-6|NA
CASSLPGTRTYEQYF
TGTGCCAGCAGCCTACCGGGAACGCGCACCTACGAGCAGTACTTC
>NA|TRBJ2-1|TRBV27|NA
CASSLSDSLQFNEQFF
TGTGCCAGCAGTTTATCGGACTCGCTGCAGTTCAATGAGCAGTTCTTC
>NA|TRBJ1-1|TRBV3-1/TRBV3-2|TRBD1
CASSPRFLLDRVGEAFF
TGTGCCAGCAGCCCCCGCTTCCTCCTTGACAGGGTTGGAGAAGCTTTCTTT
>NA|TRBJ1-2|TRBV6-5|NA
CASSYSTDLYGYTF
TGTGCCAGCAGTTACTCGACAGATCTCTATGGCTACACCTTC
>NA|TRBJ2-5|TRBV27|NA
CASTRRDGETQYF
TGTGCCAGCACAAGGAGGGACGGAGAGACCCAGTACTTC
>NA|TRBJ1-2|TRBV25-1|NA
CASSDPGVEGYTF
TGTGCCAGCAGTGACCCGGGAGTGGAGGGCTACACCTTC
>NA|TRBJ2-7|TRBV6-5|TRBD2
CASSRGTSETYEQYF
TGTGCCAGCAGCCGAGGGACTAGCGAAACCTACGAGCAGTACTTC
>NA|TRBJ1-2|TRBV5-1|NA
CASSRRDTEREGYTF
TGCGCCAGCAGCCGCAGGGACACAGAAAGGGAAGGCTACACCTTC
>NA|TRBJ2-7|TRBV19|NA
CASSTDAEQYF
TGTGCCAGTAGCACAGACGCCGAGCAGTACTTC
>NA|TRBJ2-3|TRBV19|TRBD2
CASSMGTSGEFTDTQYF
TGTGCCAGTAGTATGGGGACTAGCGGGGAATTCACAGATACGCAGTATTTT